Listed below are T cell receptor beta chains from one sample, sequenced in a study of blood T cell repertoires in COVID-19. Repertoires were generated with immunoSEQ multiplex PCR, while TCRdb's copy carries only in-frame clones and drops some. The table lists approximately 91,000 clones, over 60% of them singletons. Sequenced material: peripheral blood. These TCRs come from a man between 65 and 80 years old with acute or convalescent COVID-19. Each CDR3 is given with its conserved first and last residue. D genes are given only for firm matches. Clone size, where shown, is once, few, many, or a class for clones that have expanded.

d_gene	abundance	v_gene	j_gene	len	CDR3aa	CDR3nt
TRBD1	.	TRBV7-3	TRBJ2-1	13	CASSSGQGGEQFF	TGTGCCAGCAGCTCGGGACAGGGGGGTGAGCAGTTCTTC
.	.	TRBV6-5	TRBJ1-2	15	CASRSGTGINYGYTF	TGTGCCAGCCGTTCTGGTACAGGGATCAACTATGGCTACACCTTC
.	.	TRBV7-9	TRBJ2-5	15	CASSPQGKGQETQYF	TGTGCCAGCAGCCCGCAGGGGAAAGGCCAAGAGACCCAGTACTTC
.	.	TRBV9	TRBJ2-2	14	CASSVASNTGELFF	TGTGCCAGCAGCGTAGCCAGTAACACCGGGGAGCTGTTTTTT
.	.	TRBV5-6	TRBJ2-3	17	CASSLARAYKDADTQYF	TGTGCCAGCAGCTTGGCCAGGGCTTACAAGGACGCAGATACGCAGTATTTT
.	.	TRBV14	TRBJ2-1	14	CASSQEVPDNEQFF	TGTGCCAGCAGCCAAGAGGTTCCGGACAATGAGCAGTTCTTC
TRBD1	.	TRBV24-1	TRBJ2-3	16	CATSDFRTGGADTQYF	TGTGCCACCAGTGATTTCCGGACAGGGGGCGCGGATACGCAGTATTTT
TRBD2	.	TRBV28	TRBJ2-2	18	CASSPRTSGRRSSGELFF	TGTGCCAGCAGTCCGCGGACTAGCGGGCGACGCAGCTCCGGGGAGCTGTTTTTT
TRBD1	.	TRBV6-5	TRBJ1-5	15	CASRTKTGSYQPQHF	TGTGCCAGCAGAACCAAGACAGGGTCCTATCAGCCCCAGCATTTT
TRBD2	.	TRBV7-8	TRBJ2-1	16	CASSLESAGGPNEQFF	TGTGCCAGCAGCTTAGAATCCGCGGGAGGCCCTAATGAGCAGTTCTTC
.	.	TRBV12-3/TRBV12-4	TRBJ1-1	12	CASSRVNTEAFF	TGTGCCAGCAGTCGGGTGAACACTGAAGCTTTCTTT
TRBD1	.	TRBV28	TRBJ2-5	14	CASSPNRGWGTQYF	TGTGCCAGCAGTCCAAACAGGGGCTGGGGGACCCAGTACTTC
.	.	TRBV9	TRBJ2-5	13	CASERGNGETQYF	TGTGCCAGCGAGAGAGGGAACGGCGAGACCCAGTACTTC
TRBD2	.	TRBV6-5	TRBJ2-1	15	CASSSTSGGWDEQFF	TGTGCCAGCAGTTCGACTAGCGGGGGGTGGGATGAGCAGTTCTTC
.	few	TRBV20-1	TRBJ1-1	10	CSVSRQGAFF	TGCAGTGTCAGCAGGCAGGGAGCTTTCTTT
TRBD1	.	TRBV5-8	TRBJ1-5	14	CASSLDRSNQPQHF	TGTGCCAGCAGCCTGGACAGGAGCAATCAGCCCCAGCATTTT
.	.	TRBV7-6	TRBJ2-7	11	CASSLGTEQYF	TGTGCCAGCAGCTTAGGGACAGAGCAGTACTTC
TRBD2	.	TRBV27	TRBJ2-1	15	CASAEGLETYNEQFF	TGTGCCAGCGCGGAGGGACTAGAGACCTACAATGAGCAGTTCTTC
.	.	TRBV24-1	TRBJ2-3	13	CATGTHGTDTQYF	TGTGCCACCGGGACTCATGGCACAGATACGCAGTATTTT
.	.	TRBV28	TRBJ2-1	16	CASSFGDWAGYNEQFF	TGTGCCAGCAGTTTCGGGGACTGGGCGGGATACAATGAGCAGTTCTTC
.	once	TRBV5-1	TRBJ1-1	15	CASSLTQGPGTEAFF	TGCGCCAGCAGCTTGACGCAGGGCCCAGGGACTGAAGCTTTCTTT
.	.	TRBV6-6	TRBJ1-6	14	CASSSGLKDSPLHF	TGTGCCAGCAGTTCGGGACTCAAGGATTCACCCCTCCACTTT
TRBD1	.	TRBV5-1	TRBJ1-2	14	CASSSGQGNYGYTF	TGCGCCAGCAGCTCGGGACAGGGGAACTATGGCTACACCTTC
TRBD2	.	TRBV2	TRBJ2-3	17	CASSEPGTSGVTDTQYF	TGTGCCAGCAGTGAACCAGGGACTAGCGGGGTCACAGATACGCAGTATTTT
.	.	TRBV20-1	TRBJ1-5	14	CSASSTQRGQPQHF	TGCAGTGCTAGTTCAACCCAACGGGGTCAGCCCCAGCATTTT
TRBD1	few	TRBV24-1	TRBJ1-4	16	CATSDTGGAEREKLFF	TGTGCCACCAGTGATACAGGGGGCGCGGAACGTGAAAAACTGTTTTTT
.	.	TRBV29-1	TRBJ2-3	14	CSVESVAGSDTQYF	TGCAGCGTTGAGTCGGTGGCAGGTTCAGATACGCAGTATTTT
.	.	TRBV27	TRBJ1-1	14	CASSLAQMNTEAFF	TGTGCCAGCAGTTTAGCACAGATGAACACTGAAGCTTTCTTT
TRBD1	.	TRBV6-5	TRBJ2-1	15	CASSYARTGGDEQFF	TGTGCCAGCAGTTACGCGCGGACAGGGGGGGATGAGCAGTTCTTC
.	.	TRBV27	TRBJ2-7	15	CASSGGTEPIYEQYF	TGTGCCAGCAGTGGGGGGACAGAGCCTATATACGAGCAGTACTTC
.	.	TRBV5-1	TRBJ2-1	16	CASSLDGQGKGYEQFF	TGCGCCAGCAGCTTGGATGGGCAGGGGAAAGGGTATGAGCAGTTCTTC
TRBD1	few	TRBV15	TRBJ1-6	15	CATSGRGQYNSPLHF	TGTGCCACCAGCGGCAGGGGGCAATATAATTCACCCCTCCACTTT
.	.	TRBV11-2	TRBJ2-7	12	CASSAASYEQYF	TGTGCCAGCAGCGCCGCTAGCTACGAGCAGTACTTC
.	few	TRBV30	TRBJ1-1	14	CAWTQVEWNTEAFF	TGTGCCTGGACCCAGGTCGAATGGAACACTGAAGCTTTCTTT
TRBD1	few	TRBV28	TRBJ1-2	14	CASSLDRSFYGYTF	TGTGCCAGCAGTTTGGACAGGAGCTTCTATGGCTACACCTTC
TRBD1	.	TRBV7-2	TRBJ1-5	15	CASSLVGQGNQPQHF	TGTGCCAGCAGCTTAGTAGGACAGGGGAATCAGCCCCAGCATTTT
.	.	TRBV9	TRBJ1-1	15	CASSADRLGNTEAFF	TGTGCCAGCAGCGCTGACAGGTTGGGGAACACTGAAGCTTTCTTT
.	.	TRBV12-3/TRBV12-4	TRBJ2-5	13	CASSREFQETQYF	TGTGCCAGCAGTCGGGAGTTCCAAGAGACCCAGTACTTC
TRBD1	.	TRBV13	TRBJ2-1	15	CASSLDRGLYNEQFF	TGTGCCAGCAGCTTAGACAGGGGCCTCTACAATGAGCAGTTCTTC
TRBD1	.	TRBV15	TRBJ2-7	14	CATSRGQGFHEQYF	TGTGCCACCAGCAGAGGACAGGGATTCCACGAGCAGTACTTC
TRBD1	.	TRBV5-6	TRBJ1-1	13	CASSLGQGLEAFF	TGTGCCAGCAGCTTGGGACAGGGGCTTGAAGCTTTCTTT
TRBD1	.	TRBV4-1	TRBJ2-6	21	CASSQFYAPGQGALGANVLTF	TGCGCCAGCAGCCAGTTTTATGCGCCGGGACAGGGGGCGTTAGGGGCCAACGTCCTGACTTTC
TRBD1	.	TRBV28	TRBJ1-3	15	CASSLFKGAGYTIYF	TGTGCCAGCAGTTTATTTAAGGGGGCGGGATACACCATATATTTT
TRBD2	.	TRBV5-4	TRBJ2-1	12	CASSLLAGEEFF	TGTGCCAGCAGCCTACTAGCGGGGGAGGAGTTCTTC
TRBD2	.	TRBV6-5	TRBJ2-7	15	CASRREASGSYEQYF	TGTGCCAGCCGGCGGGAGGCTAGCGGCTCCTACGAGCAGTACTTC
TRBD2	.	TRBV18	TRBJ2-7	14	CASSPLAGAYEQYF	TGTGCCAGCTCACCACTGGCGGGGGCCTACGAGCAGTACTTC
TRBD1	.	TRBV2	TRBJ1-1	14	CASRKGQAETEAFF	TGTGCCAGCAGAAAGGGACAGGCGGAAACTGAAGCTTTCTTT
TRBD1	.	TRBV5-4	TRBJ2-7	17	CASSLAEGAVIRGEQYF	TGTGCCAGCAGCTTGGCCGAGGGGGCAGTTATCCGAGGCGAGCAGTACTTC